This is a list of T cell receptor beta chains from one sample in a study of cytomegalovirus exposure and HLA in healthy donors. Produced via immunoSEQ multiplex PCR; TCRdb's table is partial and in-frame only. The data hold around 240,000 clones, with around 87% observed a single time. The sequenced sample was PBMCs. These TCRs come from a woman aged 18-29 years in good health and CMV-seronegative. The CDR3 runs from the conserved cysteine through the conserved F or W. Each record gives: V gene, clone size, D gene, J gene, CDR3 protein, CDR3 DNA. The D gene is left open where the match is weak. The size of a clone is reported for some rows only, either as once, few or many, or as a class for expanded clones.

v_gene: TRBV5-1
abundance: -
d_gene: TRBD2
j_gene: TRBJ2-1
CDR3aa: CASSPGLGRYNEQFF
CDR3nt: TGCGCCAGCAGCCCGGGACTAGGGAGGTACAATGAGCAGTTCTTC

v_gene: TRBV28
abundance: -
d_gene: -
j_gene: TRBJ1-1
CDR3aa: CASSLPGAGGTEAFF
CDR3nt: TGTGCCAGCAGTCTCCCGGGGGCGGGGGGCACTGAAGCTTTCTTT

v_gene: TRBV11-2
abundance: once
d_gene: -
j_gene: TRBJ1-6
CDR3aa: CASSASTGWGNSPLHF
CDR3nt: TGTGCCAGCAGCGCCTCCACAGGGTGGGGAAATTCACCCCTCCACTTT

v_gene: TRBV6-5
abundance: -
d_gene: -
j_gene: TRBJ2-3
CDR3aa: CASRSHGTDTQYF
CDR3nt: TGTGCCAGCCGGAGTCACGGCACAGATACGCAGTATTTT

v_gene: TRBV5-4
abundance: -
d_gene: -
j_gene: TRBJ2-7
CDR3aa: CASRSKTEYEQYF
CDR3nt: TGTGCCAGCAGATCGAAAACAGAGTACGAGCAGTACTTC

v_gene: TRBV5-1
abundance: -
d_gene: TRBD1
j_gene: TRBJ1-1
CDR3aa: CASSLTGQAGGTEAFF
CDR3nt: TGCGCCAGCAGCTTAACAGGACAGGCCGGTGGCACTGAAGCTTTCTTT

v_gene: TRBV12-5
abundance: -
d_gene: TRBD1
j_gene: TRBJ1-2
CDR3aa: CASGLGTGVYGYTF
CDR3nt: TGTGCTAGTGGTTTGGGGACAGGAGTCTATGGCTACACCTTC

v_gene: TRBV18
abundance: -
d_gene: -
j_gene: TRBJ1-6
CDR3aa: CASSPTEIDNSPLHF
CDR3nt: TGTGCCAGCTCACCGACAGAGATAGATAATTCACCCCTCCACTTT

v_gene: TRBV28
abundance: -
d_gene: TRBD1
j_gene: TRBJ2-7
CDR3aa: CASSPQKGQGPSYEQYF
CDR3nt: TGTGCCAGCAGTCCACAGAAGGGACAGGGGCCTTCCTACGAGCAGTACTTC

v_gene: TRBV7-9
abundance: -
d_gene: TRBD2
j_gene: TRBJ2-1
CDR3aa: CASSSGGLYNEQFF
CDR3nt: TGTGCCAGCAGTTCGGGGGGACTTTACAATGAGCAGTTCTTC

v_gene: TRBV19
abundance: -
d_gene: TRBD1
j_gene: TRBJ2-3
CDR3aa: CASSFRGQGLRTDTQYF
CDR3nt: TGTGCCAGTAGTTTTCGGGGACAGGGCCTTCGCACAGATACGCAGTATTTT

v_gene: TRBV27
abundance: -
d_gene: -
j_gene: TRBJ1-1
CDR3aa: CASSLGQQNTEAFF
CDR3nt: TGTGCCAGCAGTTTAGGGCAGCAGAACACTGAAGCTTTCTTT

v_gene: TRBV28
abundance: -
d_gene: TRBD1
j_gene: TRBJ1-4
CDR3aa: CASSIRTGGLFF
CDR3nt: TGTGCCAGCAGTATACGTACAGGGGGACTGTTTTTT

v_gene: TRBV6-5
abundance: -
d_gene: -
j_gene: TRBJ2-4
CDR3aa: CASSSTTFSKNIQYF
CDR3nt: TGTGCCAGCAGTTCCACGACATTTTCCAAAAACATTCAGTACTTC

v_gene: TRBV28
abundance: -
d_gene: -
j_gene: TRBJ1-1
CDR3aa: CASSPTNTEAFF
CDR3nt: TGTGCCAGCAGTCCAACAAACACTGAAGCTTTCTTT

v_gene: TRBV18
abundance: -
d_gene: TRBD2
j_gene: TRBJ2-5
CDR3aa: CASSPGLAGRQETQYF
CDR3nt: TGTGCCAGCTCACCCGGACTAGCGGGGAGACAAGAGACCCAGTACTTC

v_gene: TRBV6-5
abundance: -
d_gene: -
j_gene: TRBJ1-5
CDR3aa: CASSYAGNQPQHF
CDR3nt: TGTGCCAGCAGTTACGCGGGGAATCAGCCCCAGCATTTT

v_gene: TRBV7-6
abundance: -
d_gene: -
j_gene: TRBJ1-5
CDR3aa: CASSLSGERNQPQHF
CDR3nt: TGTGCCAGCAGCTTATCAGGGGAGCGCAATCAGCCCCAGCATTTT

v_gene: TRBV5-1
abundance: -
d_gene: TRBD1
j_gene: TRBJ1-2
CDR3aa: CASSLETGTSYGYTF
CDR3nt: TGCGCCAGCAGCTTGGAGACAGGGACCTCCTATGGCTACACCTTC

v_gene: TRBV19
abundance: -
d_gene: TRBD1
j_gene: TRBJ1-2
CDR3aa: CASSTDRRTTIYTF
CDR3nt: TGTGCCAGTAGTACGGACAGGCGGACGACTATCTACACCTTC

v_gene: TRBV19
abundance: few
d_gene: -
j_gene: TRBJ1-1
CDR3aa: CASSTWNTEAFF
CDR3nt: TGTGCCAGTAGTACGTGGAACACTGAAGCTTTCTTT

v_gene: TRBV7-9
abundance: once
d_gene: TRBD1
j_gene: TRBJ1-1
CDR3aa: CASSLGAGTGGGTEAFF
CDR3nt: TGTGCCAGCAGCTTAGGGGCGGGGACAGGGGGCGGTACTGAAGCTTTCTTT

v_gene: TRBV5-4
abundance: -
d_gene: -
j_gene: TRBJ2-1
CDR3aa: CASTKTSGSVDEQFF
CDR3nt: TGTGCCAGCACCAAGACTTCAGGGTCGGTGGATGAGCAGTTCTTC

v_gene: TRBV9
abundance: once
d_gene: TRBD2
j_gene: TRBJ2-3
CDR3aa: CASSVGLAGLDTQYF
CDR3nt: TGTGCCAGCAGCGTAGGACTAGCGGGTTTAGATACGCAGTATTTT

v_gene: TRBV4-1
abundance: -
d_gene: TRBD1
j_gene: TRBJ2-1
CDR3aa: CASDTPGQGGHEQFF
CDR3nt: TGCGCCAGCGACACGCCGGGACAGGGAGGGCATGAGCAGTTCTTC

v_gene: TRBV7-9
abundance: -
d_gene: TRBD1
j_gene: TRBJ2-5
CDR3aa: CASSTTGGQETQYF
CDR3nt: TGTGCCAGCAGCACGACAGGGGGCCAGGAGACCCAGTACTTC

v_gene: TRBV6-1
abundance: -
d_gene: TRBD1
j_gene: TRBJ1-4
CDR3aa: CASSIGTGGEKLFF
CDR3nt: TGTGCCAGCAGTATCGGGACAGGGGGGGAAAAACTGTTTTTT

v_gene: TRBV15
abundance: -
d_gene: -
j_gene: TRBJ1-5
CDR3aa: CATSRDRGEGRTDQPQHF
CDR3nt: TGTGCCACCAGCAGAGATCGCGGGGAAGGACGGACCGATCAGCCCCAGCATTTT

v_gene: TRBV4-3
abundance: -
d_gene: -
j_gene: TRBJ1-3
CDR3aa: CASSQDPGETGNTIYF
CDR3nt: TGCGCCAGCAGCCAAGATCCAGGGGAGACTGGAAACACCATATATTTT

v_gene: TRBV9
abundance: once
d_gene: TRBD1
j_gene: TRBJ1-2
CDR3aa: CASSGRTGGHYGYTF
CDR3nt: TGTGCCAGCAGCGGACGGACAGGGGGCCACTATGGCTACACCTTC

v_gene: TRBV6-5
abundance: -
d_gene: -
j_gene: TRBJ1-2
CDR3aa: CASSPSGPGGGYTF
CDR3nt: TGTGCCAGCAGTCCATCAGGACCTGGCGGGGGCTACACCTTC

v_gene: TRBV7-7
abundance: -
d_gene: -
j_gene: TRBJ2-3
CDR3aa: CASSFTAGGTDTQYF
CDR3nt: TGTGCCAGCAGCTTTACAGCCGGGGGCACAGATACGCAGTATTTT

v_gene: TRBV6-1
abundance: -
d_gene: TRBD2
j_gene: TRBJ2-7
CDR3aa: CASSEWRGSAYEQYF
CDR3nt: TGTGCCAGCAGTGAGTGGCGGGGGAGCGCCTACGAGCAGTACTTC

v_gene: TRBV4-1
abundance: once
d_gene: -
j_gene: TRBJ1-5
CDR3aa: CASSQGRSYQPQHF
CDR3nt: TGCGCCAGCAGCCAAGGAAGGAGCTATCAGCCCCAGCATTTT

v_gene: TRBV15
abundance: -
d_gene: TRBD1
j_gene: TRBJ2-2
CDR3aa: CATSSLDRGLPGELFF
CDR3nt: TGTGCCACCAGCAGCTTGGACAGGGGACTCCCCGGGGAGCTGTTTTTT

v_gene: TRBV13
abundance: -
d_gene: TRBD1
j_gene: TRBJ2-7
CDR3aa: CASSYDRGYEQYF
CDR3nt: TGTGCCAGCAGCTACGACAGGGGCTACGAGCAGTACTTC

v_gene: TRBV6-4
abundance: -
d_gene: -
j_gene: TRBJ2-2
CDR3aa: CASSDSGTNTGELFF
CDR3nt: TGTGCCAGCAGTGACTCCGGGACAAACACCGGGGAGCTGTTTTTT

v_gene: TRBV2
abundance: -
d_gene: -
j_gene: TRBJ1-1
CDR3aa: CASSDRGWDTEAFF
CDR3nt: TGTGCCAGCAGTGACAGGGGTTGGGACACTGAAGCTTTCTTT

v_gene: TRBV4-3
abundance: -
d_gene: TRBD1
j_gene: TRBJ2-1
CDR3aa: CASSQDGQVASYNEQFF
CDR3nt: TGCGCCAGCAGCCAGGATGGACAGGTCGCCTCCTACAATGAGCAGTTCTTC

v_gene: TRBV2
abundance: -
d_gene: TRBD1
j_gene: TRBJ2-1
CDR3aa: CASNTGVNEQFF
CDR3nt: TGTGCCAGCAACACAGGGGTAAATGAGCAGTTCTTC

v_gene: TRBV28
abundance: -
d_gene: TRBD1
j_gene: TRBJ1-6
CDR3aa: CASNLMQGANSPLHF
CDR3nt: TGTGCCAGCAACCTCATGCAGGGGGCTAATTCACCCCTCCACTTT

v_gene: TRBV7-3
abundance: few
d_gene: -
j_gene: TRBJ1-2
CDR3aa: CASSLCRNYGYTF
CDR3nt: TGTGCCAGCAGCTTATGCAGGAACTATGGCTACACCTTC

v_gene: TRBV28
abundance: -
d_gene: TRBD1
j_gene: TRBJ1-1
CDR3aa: CASRRQGATEAFF
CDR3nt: TGTGCCAGCAGGAGACAGGGGGCGACTGAAGCTTTCTTT

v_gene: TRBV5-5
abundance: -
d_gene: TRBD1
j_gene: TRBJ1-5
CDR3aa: CASSSWDSRQPQHF
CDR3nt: TGTGCCAGCAGCTCCTGGGACAGCCGGCAGCCCCAGCATTTT

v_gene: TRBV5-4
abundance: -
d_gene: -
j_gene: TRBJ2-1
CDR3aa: CASSWDTGSYNEQFF
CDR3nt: TGTGCCAGCAGCTGGGACACTGGCTCCTACAATGAGCAGTTCTTC

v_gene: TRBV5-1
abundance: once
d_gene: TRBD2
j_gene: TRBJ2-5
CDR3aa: CASSLQTGGQETQYF
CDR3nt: TGCGCCAGCAGCCTCCAAACGGGGGGTCAAGAGACCCAGTACTTC

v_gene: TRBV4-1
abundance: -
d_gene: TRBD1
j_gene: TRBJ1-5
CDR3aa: CASSQRTGEHFQPQHF
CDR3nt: TGCGCCAGCAGCCAAAGGACAGGGGAGCACTTTCAGCCCCAGCATTTT

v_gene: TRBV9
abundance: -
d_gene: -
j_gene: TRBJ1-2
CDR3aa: CASEGTGNSYGYTF
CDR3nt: TGTGCCAGCGAGGGGACTGGGAACAGCTATGGCTACACCTTC

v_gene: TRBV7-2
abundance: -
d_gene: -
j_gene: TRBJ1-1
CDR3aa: CASSYYINTEAFF
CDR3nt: TGTGCCAGCAGCTATTACATTAACACTGAAGCTTTCTTT

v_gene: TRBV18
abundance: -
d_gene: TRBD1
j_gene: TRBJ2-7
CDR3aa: CASSPPGTAYEQYF
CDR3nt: TGTGCCAGCTCACCACCCGGGACAGCCTACGAGCAGTACTTC

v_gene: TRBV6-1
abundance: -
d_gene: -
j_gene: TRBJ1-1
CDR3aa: CLVLSGTEAFF
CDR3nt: TGTTTGGTCCTTAGCGGGACTGAAGCTTTCTTT

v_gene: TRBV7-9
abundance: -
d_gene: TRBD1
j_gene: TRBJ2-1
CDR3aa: CAMGSQGAYNEQFF
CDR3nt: TGTGCCATGGGATCCCAGGGGGCTTACAATGAGCAGTTCTTC

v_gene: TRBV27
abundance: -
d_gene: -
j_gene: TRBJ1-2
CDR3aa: CASSLDGHFGYTF
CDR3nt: TGTGCCAGCAGTTTAGATGGACACTTTGGCTACACCTTC

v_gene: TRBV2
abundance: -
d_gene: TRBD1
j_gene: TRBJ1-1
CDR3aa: CASSVPGQGGPEAFF
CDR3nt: TGTGCCAGCAGTGTCCCGGGACAGGGGGGACCTGAAGCTTTCTTT

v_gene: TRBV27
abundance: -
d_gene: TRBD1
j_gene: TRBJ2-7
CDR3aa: CASSSGTGGNEQYF
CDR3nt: TGTGCCAGCAGTAGCGGGACAGGGGGTAACGAGCAGTACTTC

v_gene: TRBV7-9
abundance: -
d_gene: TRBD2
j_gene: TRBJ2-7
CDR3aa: CASSHPPQRDQYEQYF
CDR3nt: TGTGCCAGCAGCCACCCCCCCCAGCGGGACCAATACGAGCAGTACTTC